A selection of T cell receptor beta chains follows, all from one sample in a study of blood T cell repertoires in COVID-19. TCRdb keeps only in-frame clones here, not all; method: immunoSEQ multiplex PCR. This sample has tens of thousands of clones, with over 75% found just once. Sequences were obtained from peripheral blood. The receptors originated from a man younger than 45 with active or convalescent COVID-19. CDR3s include the opening cysteine and the closing phenylalanine or tryptophan. A D gene is named only where the DNA matches it firmly. Size is omitted from some rows. Given values are once, few, many or a class for expanded clones.

j_gene: TRBJ2-1; abundance: -; v_gene: TRBV2; d_gene: TRBD2; CDR3aa: CASTQNGGGLAGVSFF; CDR3nt: TGTGCCAGCACCCAAAACGGGGGGGGTCTAGCGGGAGTATCGTTCTTC
j_gene: TRBJ2-2; abundance: -; v_gene: TRBV11-2; d_gene: -; CDR3aa: CASSLLVGTPRNTGELFF; CDR3nt: TGTGCCAGCAGCTTATTGGTGGGGACACCTAGAAACACCGGGGAGCTGTTTTTT
j_gene: TRBJ1-1; abundance: -; v_gene: TRBV27; d_gene: -; CDR3aa: CASSPTGLPNTEAFF; CDR3nt: TGTGCCAGCAGTCCCACGGGACTGCCGAACACTGAAGCTTTCTTT
j_gene: TRBJ1-5; abundance: -; v_gene: TRBV6-5; d_gene: -; CDR3aa: CASSPRYMGNQPQHF; CDR3nt: TGTGCCAGCAGTCCCAGGTATATGGGCAATCAGCCCCAGCATTTT
j_gene: TRBJ1-2; abundance: once; v_gene: TRBV29-1; d_gene: TRBD1; CDR3aa: CSVIDRANSLYGYTF; CDR3nt: TGCAGCGTAATCGACAGGGCTAATAGCCTTTATGGCTACACCTTC
j_gene: TRBJ1-3; abundance: -; v_gene: TRBV20-1; d_gene: TRBD1; CDR3aa: CSASGTGVGNTIYF; CDR3nt: TGCAGTGCTAGTGGGACAGGGGTAGGAAACACCATATATTTT
j_gene: TRBJ2-7; abundance: once; v_gene: TRBV5-4; d_gene: -; CDR3aa: CASSRGGTDSYEQYF; CDR3nt: TGTGCCAGCAGCCGGGGCGGGACAGACTCCTACGAGCAGTACTTC
j_gene: TRBJ1-4; abundance: -; v_gene: TRBV5-1; d_gene: TRBD1; CDR3aa: CASSLGAGGNEKLFF; CDR3nt: TGCGCCAGCAGCTTGGGGGCAGGGGGAAATGAAAAACTGTTTTTT
j_gene: TRBJ1-5; abundance: -; v_gene: TRBV7-2; d_gene: -; CDR3aa: CASSSTGLYQPQHF; CDR3nt: TGTGCCAGCAGCTCCACAGGGCTCTATCAGCCCCAGCATTTT
j_gene: TRBJ2-3; abundance: -; v_gene: TRBV5-1; d_gene: TRBD2; CDR3aa: CASSSPSGGVTDTQYF; CDR3nt: TGCGCCAGCAGCTCTCCTAGCGGGGGGGTCACAGATACGCAGTATTTT
j_gene: TRBJ2-1; abundance: -; v_gene: TRBV7-2; d_gene: TRBD2; CDR3aa: CASSLVGLAGAGNEQFF; CDR3nt: TGTGCCAGCAGCTTAGTGGGACTAGCGGGAGCTGGCAATGAGCAGTTCTTC
j_gene: TRBJ1-2; abundance: -; v_gene: TRBV6-5; d_gene: TRBD1; CDR3aa: CASSQDRGQVYGYTF; CDR3nt: TGTGCCAGCAGTCAGGACAGGGGGCAGGTCTATGGCTACACCTTC
j_gene: TRBJ1-2; abundance: few; v_gene: TRBV27; d_gene: -; CDR3aa: CASSLGIPTGDYGYTF; CDR3nt: TGTGCCAGCAGTTTGGGAATCCCGACAGGTGACTATGGCTACACCTTC
j_gene: TRBJ2-2; abundance: -; v_gene: TRBV9; d_gene: -; CDR3aa: CASSVDYTGELFF; CDR3nt: TGTGCCAGCAGCGTAGACTACACCGGGGAGCTGTTTTTT
j_gene: TRBJ2-3; abundance: -; v_gene: TRBV2; d_gene: TRBD1; CDR3aa: CASRPGQGAHTQYF; CDR3nt: TGTGCCAGCAGGCCGGGACAGGGGGCGCATACGCAGTATTTT
j_gene: TRBJ1-5; abundance: -; v_gene: TRBV7-2; d_gene: -; CDR3aa: CASSLETGNQPQHF; CDR3nt: TGTGCCAGCAGCTTAGAGACAGGTAATCAGCCCCAGCATTTT
j_gene: TRBJ1-1; abundance: -; v_gene: TRBV9; d_gene: -; CDR3aa: CASSGIVNTEAFF; CDR3nt: TGTGCCAGCAGCGGAATAGTGAACACTGAAGCTTTCTTT
j_gene: TRBJ2-3; abundance: -; v_gene: TRBV11-2; d_gene: TRBD2; CDR3aa: CASTDRLAGATDTQYF; CDR3nt: TGTGCCAGCACCGACCGACTAGCCGGGGCCACAGATACGCAGTATTTT
j_gene: TRBJ2-2; abundance: few; v_gene: TRBV30; d_gene: -; CDR3aa: CAWSGEAGSSNTGELFF; CDR3nt: TGTGCCTGGAGTGGGGAGGCGGGGAGCTCGAACACCGGGGAGCTGTTTTTT
j_gene: TRBJ1-5; abundance: -; v_gene: TRBV28; d_gene: TRBD1; CDR3aa: CASSWTGPMSNQPQHF; CDR3nt: TGTGCCAGCAGTTGGACAGGTCCCATGAGCAATCAGCCCCAGCATTTT
j_gene: TRBJ2-5; abundance: -; v_gene: TRBV6-1; d_gene: TRBD2; CDR3aa: CASSSSLGLVETQYF; CDR3nt: TGTGCCAGCAGTTCTTCCTTGGGACTAGTAGAGACCCAGTACTTC
j_gene: TRBJ2-4; abundance: once; v_gene: TRBV19; d_gene: -; CDR3aa: CASSGPGLNIQYF; CDR3nt: TGTGCCAGCAGTGGCCCAGGGTTAAACATTCAGTACTTC
j_gene: TRBJ2-1; abundance: -; v_gene: TRBV20-1; d_gene: -; CDR3aa: CSARDLDEQFF; CDR3nt: TGCAGTGCTAGAGATTTAGATGAGCAGTTCTTC